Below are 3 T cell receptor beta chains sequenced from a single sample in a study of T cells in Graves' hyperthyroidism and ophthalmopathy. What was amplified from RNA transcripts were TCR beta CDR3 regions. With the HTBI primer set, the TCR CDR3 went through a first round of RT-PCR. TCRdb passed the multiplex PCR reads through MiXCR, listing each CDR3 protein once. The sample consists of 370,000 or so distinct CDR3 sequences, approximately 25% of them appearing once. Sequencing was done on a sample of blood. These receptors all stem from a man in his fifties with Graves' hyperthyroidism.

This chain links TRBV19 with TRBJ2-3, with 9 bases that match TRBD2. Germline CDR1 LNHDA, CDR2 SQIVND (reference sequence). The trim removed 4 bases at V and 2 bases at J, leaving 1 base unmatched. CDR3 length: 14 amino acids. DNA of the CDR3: TGTGCCAGTAGTAGCGGGAGGGCCACAGATACGCAGTATTTT. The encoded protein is CASSSGRATDTQYF.

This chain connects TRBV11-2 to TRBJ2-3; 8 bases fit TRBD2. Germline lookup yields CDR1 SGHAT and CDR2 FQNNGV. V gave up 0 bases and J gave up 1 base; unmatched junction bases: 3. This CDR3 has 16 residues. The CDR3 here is CASSLDPSGRTDTQYF. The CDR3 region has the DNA TGTGCCAGCAGCTTAGACCCTAGCGGGCGCACAGATACGCAGTATTTT. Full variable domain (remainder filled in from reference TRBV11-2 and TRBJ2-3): EAGVAQSPRYKIIEKRQSVAFWCNPISGHATLYWYQQILGQGPKLLIQFQNNGVVDDSQLPKDRFSAERLKGVDSTLKIQPAKLEDSAVYLCASSLDPSGRTDTQYFGPGTRLTVL.

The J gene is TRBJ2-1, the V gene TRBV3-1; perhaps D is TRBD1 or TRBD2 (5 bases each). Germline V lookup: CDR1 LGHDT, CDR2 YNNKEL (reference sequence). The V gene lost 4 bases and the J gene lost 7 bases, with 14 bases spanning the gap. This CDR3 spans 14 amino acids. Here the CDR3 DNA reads TGTGCCAGCAGCCGGACCGAGAGGGGTAATGAGCAGTTCTTC. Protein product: CASSRTERGNEQFF.